This T cell receptor (beta chain) was found in a study of blood T cell repertoires in COVID-19. In the study overall: The cDNA or gDNA used as material had been derived from T cells, B-cell-depleted T cells, or PBMCs.

The CDR3 covers 12 residues. V was pared by 0 bases and J by 4 bases, with 4 bases between. The V gene's germline CDR1 is LGHDT and CDR2 YNNKEL (reference sequence). Repertoires were generated with immunoSEQ multiplex PCR, while TCRdb's copy carries only in-frame clones and drops some. The sample has approximately 90,000 clones; about three quarters are singletons. A remark on this clone: The identical CDR3 is also encoded by other nucleotide sequences in the sample.

The chain employs TRBV3-1 (or the pseudogene TRBV3-2) and TRBJ2-7; unclear D gene. The TCR sequence derives from a human donor in a cohort sampled during active COVID-19. The specimen sequenced was peripheral blood. The CDR3 protein is CASSQDRYEQYF. CDR3 sequence (DNA): TGTGCCAGCAGCCAAGACAGGTACGAGCAGTACTTC.